This TCR beta chain comes out of a study of vaccination and CD4 T cells after COVID-19. Turning to the study itself: Each control culture was treated with a CEFX pool, an HIV-1 Nef pool, or no peptide.

As for treatment: approximately 9-day PBMC culture with coronavirus spike peptide pools or control peptides (ViraFEST assay). CD4+ T-cell collection from the unexposed donor predated the COVID-19 pandemic (2011-2018). More than 1.5 million PBMCs per well were cultured with roughly 10 IU/ml IL-2 and approximately 10 ug/ml peptide pools. V gave up 3 bases and J gave up 7 bases, with 16 bases separating them. The CDR3 has 15 residues. Oncomine TCR Beta short-read sequencing was applied to DNA from cultured CD4+ T cells. The source of extracted genomic DNA was cultured CD4+ T cells. TCRdb called the PCR reads again in MiXCR, with one record for every CDR3 protein. The table lists 9,500 or so distinct CDR3 sequences, about 28% of them singletons. Study-level findings and limits: It was found that, in convalescent patients, 304 of 307 vaccine-specific clones were spike mono-reactive.

Concerning this clonotype: The target antigen is unknown.

The J gene is TRBJ1-5, the V gene TRBV12-3 or TRBV12-4; D gene uncertain. Material for sequencing was CD4+ T cells from blood, cultured in vitro. The origin of this receptor is a human donor in good health. CDR3 in amino acids: CASSFAEAGRQPQHF. The DNA for the CDR3 is TGTGCCAGCAGTTTTGCAGAGGCGGGCCGGCAGCCCCAGCATTTT.